This TCR beta chain was observed in a study of human T cells and chemical hapten exposure. Whole-study context: Per-sample TCR yields varied mainly from small pooled library volume differences.

One entry per CDR3 protein, called by TCRdb with MiXCR from the RACE reads. This sample yields approximately 350,000 distinct CDR3 sequences, of which about 7% are seen a single time; approximately 8% belongs to the top ten. Only a few counts were recorded for this clonotype. Its antigen is not identified. Time point indicated: patch test 1, 2 weeks after DPC sensitization. Treatment denoted: therapeutic diphenylcyclopropenone sensitization with weekly scalp DPC. Researchers extracted total RNA from unfractionated whole blood. The study's findings and limits: As patch test score rose, PT1 expanded TCR counts tended to rise as well.

The CDR3 totals 18 residues. Germline CDR1 LGHDT, CDR2 YNNKEL (reference sequence). Trimming removed 2 bases at V and 1 base at J, with 15 bases between. The clonotype comes from a woman in her late teens or twenties with alopecia areata. Some clones in this sample may be carry-over from other donors' samples. The rearrangement joins TRBV3-1 to TRBJ2-6; tentatively, D is TRBD1 or TRBD2 (6 bases each). The material was whole blood, obtained in connection with sensitization to the hapten diphenylcyclopropenone (DPC). The CDR3, as DNA: TGTGCCAGCAGCCAACCGGGGGCCAGGGGATCTGGGGCCAACGTCCTGACTTTC. This encodes CASSQPGARGSGANVLTF.